One sample yielded the 21 T cell receptor beta chains listed below, sequenced in a study of T cells in Graves' hyperthyroidism and ophthalmopathy. It was RNA transcripts that yielded the amplified TCR beta CDR3 regions. The HTBI primer set drove a first-round RT-PCR of the TCR CDR3. TCRdb passed the multiplex PCR reads through MiXCR, listing each CDR3 protein once. The data show some 400,000 distinct CDR3 sequences, with 13% seen just once and 20% to 25% held by the top ten. Specimen: blood. The receptors were gathered from a man aged 30-40 years with Graves' hyperthyroidism that later progressed to Graves' ophthalmopathy.

This clonotype appeared many times. The V call is TRBV6-1, the J call TRBJ2-7, with TRBD1 matching 7 bases. The CDR3 sequence is 16 residues long. Unmatched junction bases numbered 14, after V lost 6 bases and J lost 3 bases. Per germline, CDR1 MNHNS and CDR2 SASEGT. The CDR3 DNA sequence: TGTGCCAGCAGACGCTCTACGACAGGGTTCCACTACGAGCAGTACTTC. Amino acids: CASRRSTTGFHYEQYF.

This clonotype was seen ten or more times. The genes are TRBV11-3 and TRBJ2-1; 11 bases agree with TRBD2. With V trimmed by 5 bases and J by 5 bases, 8 bases remained unmatched. Germline V gene lookup returns CDR1 SGHNT and CDR2 YENEEA. The CDR3 is 16 residues long. The DNA for the CDR3 is TGTGCCAGCAGCCCTGGACTAGCGGGTAATAACAATGAGCAGTTCTTC. Translated, it gives CASSPGLAGNNNEQFF.

This clonotype appeared a few times. The chain combines TRBV4-1 with TRBJ2-3; D might be TRBD2 (7 bases). The CDR3 extends over 15 amino acids. Trimming cost V 4 bases and J 7 bases, with 18 bases left between them. In germline, CDR1 is MGHRA, CDR2 YSYEKL. The CDR3 sequence is CASSPGRGARNTQYF. The CDR3 DNA reads as TGCGCCAGCAGCCCTGGACGGGGGGCCAGGAATACGCAGTATTTT.

J is TRBJ2-7 and V is TRBV6-1; the D gene is possibly TRBD2 (6 bases). The CDR3 spans 13 residues. The V end was cut by 5 bases, the J end by 6 bases, with 14 bases between. The V gene's germline CDR1 is MNHNS and CDR2 SASEGT. The CDR3 reads CASSSAAGSEQYF. DNA of the CDR3: TGTGCCAGCAGTTCCGCGGCCGGGAGCGAGCAGTACTTC.

This sequence joins TRBV30 and TRBJ2-7, with 9 bases identical to TRBD2. Germline V gene lookup returns CDR1 GTSNPN and CDR2 SVGIG (reference sequence). The CDR3 extends over 14 amino acids. J was trimmed by 3 bases and V by 1 base; bases with no gene match: 4. The CDR3 DNA reads as TGTGCCTGGAGTGATCTAGCGGGGCACTACGAGCAGTACTTC. It is translated as CAWSDLAGHYEQYF. The full variable domain, its missing parts supplied by reference TRBV30 and TRBJ2-7, is SQTIHQWPATLVQPVGSPLSLECTVEGTSNPNLYWYRQAAGRGLQLLFYSVGIGQISSEVPQNLSASRPQDRQFILSSKKLLLSDSGFYLCAWSDLAGHYEQYFGPGTRLTVT.

The sample holds a few counts of this clonotype. The rearrangement joins TRBV7-6 to TRBJ1-6; D remains ambiguous. CDR1 is SGHVS, CDR2 FNYEAQ, per germline. With 4 bases removed from V and 0 bases from J, the gap between germline ends came to 13 bases. The CDR3 spans 17 residues. The CDR3 nucleotides are TGTGCCAGCAGCTCCTCAGCGGCAAGCTCCTATAATTCACCCCTCCACTTT. It encodes CASSSSAASSYNSPLHF.

The rearrangement joins TRBV5-8 to TRBJ2-1, with a weak D call TRBD1 (5 bases). The CDR3 sequence is 15 residues long. The V and J ends lost 4 bases and 0 bases respectively, with 11 bases between them. Germline V gene lookup returns CDR1 SGHTS and CDR2 YDEGEE. The CDR3 region is CASSPRVSSYNEQFF. CDR3 coding DNA: TGTGCCAGCAGCCCCAGGGTAAGCTCCTACAATGAGCAGTTCTTC.

There are many counts of this clonotype. V usage is TRBV28 and J usage is TRBJ2-7; 7 bases line up with TRBD1. The trim removed 6 bases at V and 2 bases at J, leaving 13 bases unmatched. The CDR3 consists of 16 residues. Germline CDR1 is MDHEN and CDR2 is SYDVKM. This CDR3 reads CASSTRTGISTYEQYF. For the CDR3, the DNA is TGTGCCAGCAGCACCCGGACAGGAATCAGCACCTACGAGCAGTACTTC.

Points on this clonotype: A much larger clone lies a single base off, so this may be a read error. The chain carries TRBV7-6 and TRBJ2-5, with 9 bases lining up with TRBD2. Germline assignment: CDR1 SGHVS and CDR2 FNYEAQ. The V gene end was trimmed by 5 bases and the J gene end by 0 bases; junction bases not matched to a gene: 16. The CDR3 runs to 19 residues. The CDR3 here is CASSPTGAGGRNYQETQYF. The CDR3 DNA is TGTGCCAGCAGCCCGACTGGAGCGGGGGGCCGAAACTACCAAGAGACCCAGTACTTC.

This clonotype was counted between two and nine times. The chain links TRBV24-1 to TRBJ1-5; tentative D call: TRBD1 (5 bases). The germline gives CDR1 KGHDR, CDR2 SFDVKD. V lost 1 base and J lost 0, with 12 bases in between. This CDR3 is 17 amino acids long. The CDR3, as DNA: TGTGCCACCAGTGATTTAACCTTGGACAATAGCAATCAGCCCCAGCATTTT. Amino acid sequence: CATSDLTLDNSNQPQHF.

This clonotype was observed a handful of times. The rearrangement joins TRBV6-1 to TRBJ1-2; D remains ambiguous. Trimming left V 5 bases short and J 8 bases short, with 15 bases between. This CDR3 contains 13 residues. Germline V gene data show CDR1 as MNHNS and CDR2 as SASEGT. The CDR3 nucleotides are TGTGCCAGCAGTCCCAGAGACACAGAGGGCTACACCTTC. As protein: CASSPRDTEGYTF.

J is TRBJ2-1 and V is TRBV4-2, with D perhaps assigned TRBD1 or TRBD2 (5 bases each). The CDR3 is 15 residues long. Germline V gives CDR1 LGHNA, CDR2 YNFKEQ. Trimming stripped 2 bases from V and 2 bases from J, with 10 bases between. The CDR3 DNA reads TGTGCCAGCAGCCAACCCAGGGAGACCTACAATGAGCAGTTCTTC. It encodes CASSQPRETYNEQFF.

This clonotype turned up a few times. The rearrangement uses TRBV7-8 and TRBJ2-5, with 8 positions matching TRBD2. The CDR3 is 14 residues long. V lost 7 bases, J lost 3 bases, and 7 bases stayed unmatched. CDR1 is SGHVS, CDR2 FQNEAQ, per germline. This CDR3 is CASTLGGGKETQYF. DNA of the CDR3: TGTGCCAGCACCCTAGGCGGGGGGAAAGAGACCCAGTACTTC.

V gene TRBV5-1 combines with J gene TRBJ2-2; D is possibly TRBD1 (6 bases). CDR1 is SGHRS and CDR2 is YFSETQ in the germline V gene. The CDR3 loop spans 16 amino acids. V was shortened by 2 bases and J by 6 bases, with 17 bases between the two germline ends. This CDR3 reads CASSLGQRFPPGELFF. The CDR3 nucleotides are TGCGCCAGCAGCTTAGGACAGAGGTTCCCCCCCGGGGAGCTGTTTTTT.

This clonotype was picked up many times. This chain uses TRBV29-1 with TRBJ2-1, with D possibly TRBD1 on 5 matching bases. This CDR3 has 12 amino acids. V lost 6 bases and J 8 bases, leaving 14 bases between the germline ends. CDR1 is SQVTM, CDR2 ANQGSEA, per germline. The CDR3 here is CSVDRRAYEQFF. The DNA for the CDR3 is TGCAGCGTAGACCGCAGGGCCTATGAGCAGTTCTTC.

This clonotype has at least ten counts. The chain combines TRBV7-8 with TRBJ1-1; D gene ambiguous. CDR1 and CDR2 (germline): SGHVS, FQNEAQ. Trimming took 1 base from V and 4 from J, leaving 10 bases between them. This CDR3 has 14 amino acids. The CDR3 region is CASSLGDGRTEAFF. For the CDR3, the DNA is TGTGCCAGCAGCTTAGGCGACGGCCGCACTGAAGCTTTCTTT.

Remarks on this clonotype: Because it lacks the conserved phenylalanine or tryptophan at the end, this CDR3 is likely a read error. CDR3 in DNA: TGTGCCAGCAGTTACAGGAGTGTTGTGGGGGGCAATAATTCACCCCTCCACCTT. The encoded protein is CASSYRSVVGGNNSPLHL. The chain recombines TRBV6-5 with TRBJ1-6, with D perhaps TRBD1 (6 bases). The V gene's germline CDR1 is MNHEY and CDR2 SVGAGI. Between the trimmed V and J ends, which lost 2 bases and 5 bases, there was a span of 19 bases. The CDR3 runs to 18 residues.

This rearrangement joins TRBV20-1 to TRBJ2-2; TRBD2 matches at 11 bases. Germline V lookup: CDR1 DFQATT, CDR2 SNEGSKA (reference sequence). Trimming removed 0 bases from V and 6 bases from J; junction bases left unmatched: 3. The CDR3 has 15 residues. The CDR3 region is CSARELAGDSGELFF. DNA of the CDR3: TGCAGTGCTAGAGAACTAGCGGGAGACTCCGGGGAGCTGTTTTTT.

This sequence joins TRBV2 and TRBJ1-2; D gene unclear. Trimming left V 4 bases short and J 4 bases short, with 13 bases between. The CDR3 is made up of 14 amino acids. Per the germline V gene, CDR1 is SNHLY and CDR2 is FYNNEI. The CDR3 DNA follows: TGTGCCAGCAGTGTAACGGAGATAGGCTATGGCTACACCTTC. It translates to CASSVTEIGYGYTF.

This clonotype was counted at least ten times. The chain employs TRBV6-1 and TRBJ2-7; D gene ambiguous. The V and J ends lost 1 base and 3 bases respectively, with 13 bases between them. The CDR3 sequence is 15 residues long. Germline lookup yields CDR1 MNHNS and CDR2 SASEGT. CDR3 nucleotides: TGTGCCAGCAGTGAAGGACACTATACTGTCTACGAGCAGTACTTC. As protein: CASSEGHYTVYEQYF.

This clonotype was observed a handful of times. The rearrangement uses TRBV6-2 or TRBV6-3 and TRBJ1-5; D unclear. The CDR3 sequence is 11 residues long. Germline V gives CDR1 MNHEY, CDR2 SVGEGT. The V end lost 5 bases, the J end lost 10 bases, and 9 bases lay between the germline ends. The CDR3 DNA reads TGTGCCAGCAGTGACGAAGGACCCCAGCATTTT. It specifies CASSDEGPQHF.